The 6 T cell receptor beta chains reported below all come from one sample, sequenced in a study of shared clonotypes between healthy human individuals. Using immunoSEQ multiplex PCR, the repertoire was profiled, and TCRdb retains in-frame clones only, with some absent. The repertoire consists of 2 million to 2.5 million clones, with approximately 96% occurring once and the leading ten covering over 0.1%. Sample: naive CD4+ T cells sorted from blood. Subset meaning: CD45RA+ positively selected. The receptors come from a man aged 18-30 years in good health.

The rearrangement joins TRBV19 to TRBJ1-5; D perhaps matches TRBD1 (5 bases). CDR1 and CDR2 from the germline V gene are LNHDA and SQIVND (reference sequence). This CDR3 has 15 residues. The germline V and J ends were trimmed by 6 bases and 8 bases, with 20 bases remaining between them. The CDR3 here is CASSSGSYLFKPQHF. The DNA for the CDR3 is TGTGCCAGTAGCTCAGGGTCTTATCTCTTTAAGCCCCAGCATTTT.

V gene TRBV6-1 combines with J gene TRBJ2-1, with 9 positions matching TRBD2. V dropped 2 bases and J dropped 3; count of bases not matched to a gene: 2. Germline lookup yields CDR1 MNHNS and CDR2 SASEGT. The CDR3 extends over 15 amino acids. The CDR3 DNA follows: TGTGCCAGCAGTGAATTTAGCGGGAGCTACAATGAGCAGTTCTTC. Residues: CASSEFSGSYNEQFF.

V gene TRBV18 combines with J gene TRBJ2-1, with D possibly called TRBD1 or TRBD2 (6 bases each). The length of the CDR3 is 11 residues. The V end was cut by 7 bases, the J end by 7 bases, with 8 bases between. Germline V gene sequence: CDR1 KGHSH, CDR2 LQKENI. CDR3 in DNA: TGTGCCAGCTTAGGGGGGAATGAGCAGTTCTTC. Its translation is CASLGGNEQFF.

The chain combines TRBV19 with TRBJ1-4, with 8 bases identical to TRBD1. The germline V gene has CDR1 LNHDA and CDR2 SQIVND (reference sequence). V was clipped by 4 bases and J by 6 bases; unmatched bases: 7. The CDR3 is made up of 15 amino acids. The chain's CDR3 is CASSTRQGYYEKLFF. CDR3 DNA: TGTGCCAGTAGTACACGACAGGGGTATTATGAAAAACTGTTTTTT.

The rearrangement links TRBV14 to TRBJ2-7; a weak D match, TRBD1 (5 bases). Germline CDR1 is SGHDN and CDR2 is FVKESK. This CDR3 spans 13 amino acids. V dropped 7 bases and J dropped 3 bases, with 13 bases sitting between them. The CDR3 spells CASTCRQCYEQYF. In DNA form, the CDR3 reads TGTGCCAGCACATGCCGACAGTGCTACGAGCAGTACTTC.

With respect to this clone: At the DNA level, this CDR3 is encoded by other sequences in the same sample as well. The J gene is TRBJ2-7, the V gene TRBV7-9, with TRBD1 identical over 8 bases. The trim removed 6 bases at V and 0 bases at J, leaving 4 bases unmatched. The germline V gene encodes CDR1 SEHNR and CDR2 FQNEAQ (reference sequence). The CDR3 contains 14 residues. CDR3: CASSLDRVSYEQYF. The CDR3, as DNA: TGTGCCAGCAGTTTGGACAGGGTCTCCTACGAGCAGTACTTC.